This T cell receptor beta chain is drawn from a study of cytomegalovirus exposure and HLA in healthy donors listed by TCRdb under 2017. For the wider study: In an earlier analysis of roughly 500 of the donors, approximately 260 Gb of sequence data and 100 million or so unique TCR beta sequences from 150 million to 200 million T cells were reported. Approximately 310 gigabases of sequencing data and tens of millions of unique TCR sequences were included in an early release covering about 620 HLA-typed donors. Among the approximately 400 genotyped donors, around 79% belonged to the genetic ancestry cluster associated with self-reported Caucasian donors. The study aimed to test whether cataloging public T cell receptors could reveal signatures of past pathogen exposure. The T cell repertoires of 666 subjects were profiled by immunosequencing and related to cytomegalovirus serostatus. Along with the roughly 670-subject first cohort, a separate validation cohort of over 90 different subjects was used. To predict cytomegalovirus infection status, the study combined high-throughput TCR immunosequencing, statistical association of individual TCRs with disease status, and machine learning. To study patterns of TCR occurrence, a later analysis re-analyzed previously published TCR beta repertoires from more than 550 donors and added high-resolution HLA genotyping. The later analysis used no new phenotypic data to find candidate immune exposures, relying instead on TCR beta sequences and their occurrence across donors. To decide whether each TCR beta V gene segment behaved as functional or pseudogenic, an earlier analysis of some 600 of the donors relied on high-throughput TCR beta sequencing. Alongside the repertoire data, information on donor age, sex, ethnicity and CMV serostatus was compiled. In a later genetic analysis, genome-wide SNP genotypes for about three fifths of the roughly 670 donors were used, and that subset was treated as a discovery cohort. Every discovery cohort repertoire had been produced on one sequencing platform. HLA typing covered class I and class II loci at four-digit resolution. The number of typed donors differed by locus: roughly 620-630 for A, B, C, DRB1 and DQB1; 500 to 550 for DQA1; around 610 for DPA1; and 400 to 480 for DPB1. Because of strong linkage in the cohort, roughly five DR-DQ haplotypes were treated as single units for association and clustering. Among a few hundred genotyped donors of the cohort, an average of about 240,000 unique TCR beta nucleotide sequences were sequenced per donor, around 18% of them non-productive.

What the work shows at the level of the full study, not this receptor alone: While some public TCRs were present in many individuals, most TCR sequences turned up only very rarely across donors. The study listed approximately 150 TCR beta chains as associated with cytomegalovirus. According to a later analysis, most CMV-associated TCR beta chains appeared to be HLA-restricted, and the HLA associations seemed to be driven largely by CMV exposure. When HLA alleles, especially DR and DQ, strongly co-occurred, attributing TCR associations to individual alleles was difficult. In a later genetic analysis, fewer N-insertions in productive TCRs were reported among donors in an Asian-associated ancestry cluster than the approximately 670-donor mean. HLA typing was unavailable for some donors at each locus, so association tests used only the typed subset. A later analysis associated 15,000 to 20,000 TCR beta sequences with specific HLA alleles at a false discovery rate of 0.05. A later analysis found that HLA-associated TCR beta chains were more clonally expanded and had lower generation probabilities than equally common non-associated chains. A further reported finding was that TCR beta sequences accurately predicted the HLA-A and HLA-B alleles for most subjects in the first cohort. The authors suggested that the approach could potentially be extended to other disease states and immunological phenotypes. For the cohort, immune exposure information was limited to CMV serostatus. According to a later analysis, TCR association rates differed among HLA loci, with DRB1 alleles showing the most associated TCRs and HLA-C alleles showing the fewest. In vitro tests confirmed that three of the cytomegalovirus-associated TCR beta chains recognize cytomegalovirus antigens. Only TCR beta chains were sequenced in this cohort, and the absence of alpha or paired-chain data limited detectable features. Broadly in line with IMGT annotations, most TCR beta V segments showed up in productive rearrangements about 87% or about 30% of the time in an earlier analysis of 587 of the donors. An association between a missense DCLRE1C variant and V-gene and J-gene trimming of TCR beta chains was found in a later genetic analysis and replicated in an independent cohort. Roughly uniform sequencing depth across donors was assumed in presence/absence analyses, although this assumption may not hold. Linkage disequilibrium might explain the correlated functional status among segregating V segments, but an unknown experimental factor could not be excluded. Some IMGT-functional V segments, including TRBV6-2 and TRBV6-3, could not be distinguished by the 87-base-pair reads and were therefore excluded. A later analysis reported that several top co-occurrence clusters appeared linked to parvovirus B19, influenza, CMV and Epstein-Barr virus. Because counts were too low, roughly 18 rarely observed V segments, including chromosome 9 orphons, were left out of the earlier analysis of roughly 600 of the donors. The classifier was reported to diagnose cytomegalovirus status with high specificity and sensitivity in both the original and validation cohorts. A cluster of highly shared sequence variants was judged likely to be a technical artifact of the sequencing pipeline.

On this clone: Its cognate antigen has yet to be identified. Base qualities are missing; no much larger clone stands one base away.

The library relied on the immunoSEQ multiplex PCR assay. The multiplex PCR relied on a mix of 60 forward primers for TCR Vbeta segments and 13 reverse primers for TCR Jbeta segments. A multiplex PCR assay on genomic DNA amplified the CDR3 region of rearranged TCR beta genes. Amplified TCR beta libraries were sequenced as 87-base-pair reads on the Illumina HiSeq System. The study's own analysis went as follows. A later analysis tallied roughly 76 million unique TCR beta chains across the 700 or so repertoires, and some 10 million of those chains were shared by two or more donors. Raw reads were error-corrected and collapsed into unique sequences by a nearest-neighbor algorithm in which closely related sequences were merged to remove PCR and sequencing errors. V, D and J gene segments were assigned by aligning CDR3 sequences to IMGT reference sequences. For a sequence to be retained, at least a six-nucleotide match to both a V gene segment and a J gene segment was required. Rearrangements were classified as productive when the CDR3 lacked stop codons and remained in frame with V and J, and all other rearrangements were classified as non-productive. CDR3 was defined by IMGT convention, running from the second conserved V-encoded cysteine to the conserved J-encoded phenylalanine. The earlier analysis of some 540 of the donors excluded any sequence lacking an unambiguous match to a single V gene segment. In an earlier analysis of around 590 of the donors, a V segment was called functional when productive rearrangements were above 56.7%, and segregating when the standard deviation between donors exceeded 5%. To diagnose cytomegalovirus status from the catalog of TCR beta chain sequences, a statistical classification framework was built. In a later analysis, TCR nucleotide sequences were compared against IMGT/GENE-DB human TR gene sequences so that V and J genes could be assigned. A later analysis assigned CDR3 sequences and most-parsimonious VDJ recombination scenarios with the TCRdist pipeline. A later analysis defined each TCR beta chain by its CDR3 amino acid sequence plus V-gene family, and excluded reads lacking a unique V-gene family. In a later analysis, a few hundred highly shared, low-generation-probability nucleotide sequences were removed to address suspected cross-contamination and a sequencing artifact. For each public chain, a later analysis derived a clonal expansion index from normalized ranks of inferred template counts within each repertoire. A later analysis computed generation probabilities with a VDJ recombination model fitted to out-of-frame rearrangements, and checked the results against IGoR. Hypergeometric tests were used in a later analysis to score TCR-TCR, TCR-HLA and TCR-CMV co-occurrence, with a repertoire-size bias correction applied to the TCR pairs. In a later analysis, false discovery rates were estimated by permuting HLA or CMV assignments 20 times. In a later analysis, co-occurring TCRs were grouped using DBSCAN, with TCRdist sequence similarity added in when clustering inside HLA-allele-positive subsets. Co-occurrence clustering excluded repertoires with fewer than 30,000 or more than 120,000 public chains, plus five with anomalous nucleotide sharing. In TCRdb, the immuneACCESS table is reduced to in-frame sequences with V and J assigned. These tables do not hold every clone; where another copy was compared, an unresolved V gene accounts for under half, and the others remain unexplained. V and J calls plus clone size are reproduced from that table; the DNA served to infer D and trimming. This sample gives about 120,000 clones in total; more than 65% of them show up just once. The top ten clonotypes cover approximately 5.6% of the sample.

The cohort comprised hundreds of healthy bone marrow donors. Cohort members were all nominally healthy when sampled, although unrecorded immune exposures were likely present. The donor tested CMV seropositive, placing the donor among the approximately 310 seropositive members of the cohort. Each donor provided a peripheral blood sample, and peripheral blood mononuclear cells were used for TCR beta sequencing. Genomic DNA was extracted from the blood cell samples with the Qiagen DNeasy Blood Extraction Kit. The CDR3 spans 13 residues, from the cysteine through the phenylalanine. The only DNA kept is the CDR3, 39 bases in frame from the first base. CDR1 and CDR2 (SGHRS, YFSETQ) derive from the germline V gene. The germline ends are 9 bases apart after V is trimmed by 1 base and J by 4 bases.

The chain is assembled from TRBV5-1 and TRBJ2-7, and possibly TRBD1, on 6 matching bases. The source of this sequence is a man aged 25 to 45 in good health and CMV-seropositive. The sequenced sample was PBMCs. The encoded CDR3 is CASSLNRDYEQYF. The sequence in DNA is TGCGCCAGCAGCTTGAACAGGGATTACGAGCAGTACTTC.